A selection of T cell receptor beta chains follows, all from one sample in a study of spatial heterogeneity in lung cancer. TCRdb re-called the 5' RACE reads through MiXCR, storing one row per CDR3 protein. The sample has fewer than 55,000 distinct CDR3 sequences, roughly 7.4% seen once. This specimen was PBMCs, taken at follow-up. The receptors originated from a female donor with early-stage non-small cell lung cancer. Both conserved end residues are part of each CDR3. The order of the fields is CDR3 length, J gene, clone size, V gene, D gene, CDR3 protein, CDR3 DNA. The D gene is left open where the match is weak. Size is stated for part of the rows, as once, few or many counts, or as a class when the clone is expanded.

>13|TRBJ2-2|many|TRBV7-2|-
CASSLGPSRELFF
TGTGCCAGCAGCTTAGGCCCCAGTCGGGAGCTGTTTTTT
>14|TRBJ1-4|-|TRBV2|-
CASARGATNEKLFF
TGTGCCAGCGCCCGGGGGGCGACTAATGAAAAACTGTTTTTT
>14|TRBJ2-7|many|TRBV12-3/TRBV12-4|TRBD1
CASRPGTGSYEQYF
TGTGCCAGCCGCCCCGGGACAGGCTCCTACGAGCAGTACTTC
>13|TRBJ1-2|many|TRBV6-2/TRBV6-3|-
CASSQFQGPGYTF
TGTGCCAGCAGTCAATTTCAGGGGCCCGGCTACACCTTC
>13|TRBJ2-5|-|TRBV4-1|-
CASSQLGGETQYF
TGCGCCAGCAGCCAACTGGGGGGAGAGACCCAGTACTTC
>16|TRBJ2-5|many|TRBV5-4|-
CASSPANLGGVETQYF
TGTGCCAGCAGCCCGGCGAATTTGGGGGGCGTGGAGACCCAGTACTTC
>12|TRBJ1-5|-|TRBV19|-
CASSIGLQPQHF
TGTGCCAGTAGTATTGGGCTTCAGCCCCAGCATTTT
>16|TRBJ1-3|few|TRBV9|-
CASSVGTVPEGGTIYF
TGTGCCAGCAGCGTAGGTACAGTCCCCGAAGGAGGCACCATATATTTT
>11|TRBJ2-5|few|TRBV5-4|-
CASSTEWAQYF
TGTGCCAGCAGTACAGAATGGGCCCAGTACTTC
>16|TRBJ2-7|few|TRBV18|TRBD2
CASSPTQTSGVDEQYF
TGTGCCAGCTCACCGACTCAGACTAGCGGGGTGGACGAGCAGTACTTC
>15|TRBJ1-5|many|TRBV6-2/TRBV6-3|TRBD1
CASSTRDRINQPQHF
TGTGCCAGCAGTACCCGGGACAGGATCAATCAGCCCCAGCATTTT
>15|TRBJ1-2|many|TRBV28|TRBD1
CASSSPTGVGYGYTF
TGTGCCAGCAGTTCCCCGACAGGGGTGGGCTATGGCTACACCTTC
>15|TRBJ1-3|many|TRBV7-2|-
CASSQGSLSGNTIYF
TGTGCCAGCAGCCAGGGGTCCCTCTCTGGAAACACCATATATTTT
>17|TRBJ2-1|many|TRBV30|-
CAWSPPPYGADYNEQFF
TGTGCCTGGAGTCCCCCCCCCTACGGGGCCGACTACAATGAGCAGTTCTTC
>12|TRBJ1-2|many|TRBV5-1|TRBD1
CASRTGFDGYTF
TGCGCCAGCAGGACAGGGTTCGATGGCTACACCTTC
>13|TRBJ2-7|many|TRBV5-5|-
CATKPDLREQGYF
TGTGCCACCAAGCCGGATCTCCGAGAACAAGGGTACTTC
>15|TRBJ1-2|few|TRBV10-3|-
CAISESAGPPYGYTF
TGTGCCATCAGTGAGTCGGCAGGCCCTCCCTATGGCTACACCTTC
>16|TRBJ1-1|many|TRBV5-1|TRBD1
CASSLAPTGKGTEAFF
TGCGCCAGCAGCTTGGCCCCGACAGGGAAGGGGACTGAAGCTTTCTTT
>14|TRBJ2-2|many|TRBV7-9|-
CASSLTLNTGELFF
TGTGCCAGCAGCTTAACACTAAACACCGGGGAGCTGTTTTTT
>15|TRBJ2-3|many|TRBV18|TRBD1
CASSPRTGGSDTQYF
TGTGCCAGCTCCCCTAGGACAGGGGGGTCAGATACGCAGTATTTT
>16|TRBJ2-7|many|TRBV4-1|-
CASSQDGQGPPYEQYF
TGCGCCAGCAGCCAAGATGGCCAGGGACCCCCCTACGAGCAGTACTTC
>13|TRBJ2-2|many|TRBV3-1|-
CASSPLGTGELFF
TGTGCCAGCAGCCCCCTCGGTACCGGGGAGCTGTTTTTT
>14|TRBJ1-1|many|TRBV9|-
CASSVGGRDTEAFF
TGTGCCAGCAGCGTAGGTGGCAGGGACACTGAAGCTTTCTTT
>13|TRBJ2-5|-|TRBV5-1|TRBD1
CASSSGGQETQYF
TGCGCCAGCAGTTCAGGGGGCCAAGAGACCCAGTACTTC
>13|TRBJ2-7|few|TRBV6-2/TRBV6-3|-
CASSYAASYEQYF
TGTGCCAGCAGTTACGCAGCCTCCTACGAGCAGTACTTC
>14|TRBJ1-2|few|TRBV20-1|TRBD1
CSASVQGRGYGYTF
TGCAGTGCTAGTGTACAGGGGAGAGGCTATGGCTACACCTTC
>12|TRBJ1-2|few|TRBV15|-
CATSRDHGGYTF
TGTGCCACCAGCAGAGATCATGGTGGCTACACCTTC
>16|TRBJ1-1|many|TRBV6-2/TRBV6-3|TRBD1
CASSPKSDRRGTEAFF
TGTGCCAGCAGCCCAAAGTCGGACAGGCGGGGCACTGAAGCTTTCTTT
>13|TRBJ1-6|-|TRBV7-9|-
CASSPAGGSPLHF
TGTGCCAGCAGCCCCGCCGGGGGATCACCCCTCCACTTT
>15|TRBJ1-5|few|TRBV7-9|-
CASGKTGHSNQPQHF
TGTGCCAGCGGAAAGACAGGCCATAGCAATCAGCCCCAGCATTTT
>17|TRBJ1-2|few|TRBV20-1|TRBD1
CSAVNAPGTGVNYGYTF
TGCAGTGCTGTCAACGCCCCCGGGACAGGGGTTAACTATGGCTACACCTTC
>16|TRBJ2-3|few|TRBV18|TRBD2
CASSTKRGGDTDTQYF
TGTGCCAGCTCAACAAAGCGGGGGGGCGACACAGATACGCAGTATTTT
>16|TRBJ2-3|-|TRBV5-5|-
CASSPRTGEGTDTQYF
TGTGCCAGCAGCCCGAGGACCGGCGAGGGCACAGATACGCAGTATTTT
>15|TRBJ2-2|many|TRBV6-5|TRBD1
CASSYFDRGGGELFF
TGTGCCAGCAGTTACTTTGACAGGGGAGGCGGGGAGCTGTTTTTT
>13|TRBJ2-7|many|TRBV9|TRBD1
CASSGQGAYEQYF
TGTGCCAGCAGCGGACAGGGGGCTTACGAGCAGTACTTC
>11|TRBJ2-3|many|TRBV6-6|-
CASTTQVTQYF
TGTGCCAGCACCACCCAAGTTACGCAGTATTTT
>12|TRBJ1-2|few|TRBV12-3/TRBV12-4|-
CASSFHSYGYTF
TGTGCCAGCAGTTTTCATAGCTATGGCTACACCTTC
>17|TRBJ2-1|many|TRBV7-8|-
CASSPFGPVGGYNEQFF
TGTGCCAGCAGCCCTTTTGGGCCGGTTGGGGGTTACAATGAGCAGTTCTTC
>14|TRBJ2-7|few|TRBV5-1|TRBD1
CASSLDRGTYEQYF
TGCGCCAGCAGCTTAGACAGGGGAACTTACGAGCAGTACTTC
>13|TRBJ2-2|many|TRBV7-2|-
CASSLSEAGELFF
TGTGCCAGCAGCTTAAGTGAGGCCGGGGAGCTGTTTTTT
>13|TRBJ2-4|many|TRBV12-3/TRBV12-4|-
CASSFAGGNIQYF
TGTGCCAGCAGTTTTGCCGGGGGAAACATTCAGTACTTC
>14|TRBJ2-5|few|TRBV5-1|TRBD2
CASSLTSVGETQYF
TGCGCCAGCAGCTTGACTAGCGTGGGGGAGACCCAGTACTTC
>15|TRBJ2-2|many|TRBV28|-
CASSFSLGRTGELFF
TGTGCCAGCAGTTTCAGCTTAGGCCGGACCGGGGAGCTGTTTTTT